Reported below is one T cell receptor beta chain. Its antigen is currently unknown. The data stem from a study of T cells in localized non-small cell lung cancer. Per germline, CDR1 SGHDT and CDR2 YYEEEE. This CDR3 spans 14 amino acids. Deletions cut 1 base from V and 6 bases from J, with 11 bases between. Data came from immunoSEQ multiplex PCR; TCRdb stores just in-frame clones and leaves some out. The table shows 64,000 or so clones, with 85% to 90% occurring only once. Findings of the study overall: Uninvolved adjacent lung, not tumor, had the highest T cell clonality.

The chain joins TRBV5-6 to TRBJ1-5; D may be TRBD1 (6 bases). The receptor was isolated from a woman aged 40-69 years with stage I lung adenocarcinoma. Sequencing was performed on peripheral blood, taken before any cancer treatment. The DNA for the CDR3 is TGTGCCAGCAGCTTGCAAGGGGGAGGTCAGCCCCAGCATTTT. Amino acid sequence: CASSLQGGGQPQHF.